The present T cell receptor beta chain was sequenced within a study of cytomegalovirus exposure and HLA in healthy donors. The donors were healthy bone marrow donors. About this clone: Its antigen is as yet unknown.

Whole-study results and caveats: An assumption of roughly uniform sequencing depth across donors underlay the presence/absence analyses. Most subjects had HLA-A and HLA-B alleles reportedly predicted accurately by TCR beta sequences.

PCR involved 60 Vbeta and 13 Jbeta primers. Sequenced by immunoSEQ multiplex PCR; TCRdb stores in-frame clones only, minus some. This repertoire shows about 120,000 clones, 81% found once; its top ten account for less than 2.5%. V dropped 2 bases and J dropped 1 base, with 7 bases sitting between them. The CDR3 is 13 amino acids. In germline, CDR1 is SGHDT, CDR2 YYEEEE. The receptor was isolated from a woman in her thirties or forties in good health and CMV-seronegative. The sequenced material came from PBMCs. J is TRBJ2-7 and V is TRBV5-6; D gene unclear. CDR3 bases: TGTGCCAGCAGCTTACTAAGATCCTACGAGCAGTACTTC. Amino acid sequence: CASSLLRSYEQYF.